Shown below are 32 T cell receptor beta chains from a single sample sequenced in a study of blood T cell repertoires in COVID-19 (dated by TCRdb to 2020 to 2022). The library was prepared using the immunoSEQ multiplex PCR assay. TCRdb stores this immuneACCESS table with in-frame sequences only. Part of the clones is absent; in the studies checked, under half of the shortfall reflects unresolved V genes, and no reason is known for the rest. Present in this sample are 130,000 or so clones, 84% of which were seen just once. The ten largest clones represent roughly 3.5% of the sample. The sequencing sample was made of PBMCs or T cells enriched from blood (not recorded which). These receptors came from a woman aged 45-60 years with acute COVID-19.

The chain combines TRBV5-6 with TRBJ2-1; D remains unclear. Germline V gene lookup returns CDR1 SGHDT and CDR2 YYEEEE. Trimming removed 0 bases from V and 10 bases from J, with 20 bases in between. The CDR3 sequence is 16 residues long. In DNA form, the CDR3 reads TGTGCCAGCAGCTTGGTAGTCGGAAATAACGAGGAGGAGCAGTTCTTC. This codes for CASSLVVGNNEEEQFF.

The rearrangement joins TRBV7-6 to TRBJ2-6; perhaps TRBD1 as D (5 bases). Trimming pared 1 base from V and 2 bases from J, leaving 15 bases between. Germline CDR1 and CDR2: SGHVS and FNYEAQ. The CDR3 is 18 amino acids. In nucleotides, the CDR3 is TGTGCCAGCAGCTTAGGTTTGCAAGGGGCACCTGGGGCCAACGTCCTGACTTTC. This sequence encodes CASSLGLQGAPGANVLTF.

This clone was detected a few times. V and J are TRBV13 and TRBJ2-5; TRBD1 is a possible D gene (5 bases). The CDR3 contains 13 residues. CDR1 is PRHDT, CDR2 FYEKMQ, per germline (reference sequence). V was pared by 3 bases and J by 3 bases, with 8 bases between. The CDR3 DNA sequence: TGTGCCAGCAGCTTCAGGGTGGAAGAGACCCAGTACTTC. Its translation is CASSFRVEETQYF.

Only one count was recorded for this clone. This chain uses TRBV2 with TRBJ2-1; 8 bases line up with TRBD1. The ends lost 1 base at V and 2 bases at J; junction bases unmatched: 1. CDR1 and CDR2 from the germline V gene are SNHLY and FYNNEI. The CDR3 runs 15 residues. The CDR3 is CASSEGQGPYNEQFF. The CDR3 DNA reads TGTGCCAGCAGTGAAGGACAGGGGCCCTACAATGAGCAGTTCTTC.

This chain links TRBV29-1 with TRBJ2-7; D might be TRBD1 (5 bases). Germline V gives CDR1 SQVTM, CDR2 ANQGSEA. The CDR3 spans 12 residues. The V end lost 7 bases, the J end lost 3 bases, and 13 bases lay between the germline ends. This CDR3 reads CSASDTIYEQYF. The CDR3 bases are TGCAGCGCTTCGGACACCATCTACGAGCAGTACTTC.

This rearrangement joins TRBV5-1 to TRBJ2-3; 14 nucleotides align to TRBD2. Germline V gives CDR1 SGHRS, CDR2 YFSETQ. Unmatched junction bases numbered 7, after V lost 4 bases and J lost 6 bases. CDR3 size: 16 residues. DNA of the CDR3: TGCGCCAGCAGCCCCGACCGACTAGCGGGAGGGGATACGCAGTATTTT. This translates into CASSPDRLAGGDTQYF. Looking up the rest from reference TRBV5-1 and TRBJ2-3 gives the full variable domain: KAGVTQTPRYLIKTRGQQVTLSCSPISGHRSVSWYQQTPGQGLQFLFEYFSETQRNKGNFPGRFSGRQFSNSRSEMNVSTLELGDSALYLCASSPDRLAGGDTQYFGPGTRLTVL.

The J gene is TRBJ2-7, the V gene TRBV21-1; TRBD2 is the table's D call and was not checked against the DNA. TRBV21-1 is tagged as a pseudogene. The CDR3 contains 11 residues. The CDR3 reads CASSPYGIQYF. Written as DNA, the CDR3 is TGTGCCAGCAGCCCTTACGGGATCCAATACTTC.

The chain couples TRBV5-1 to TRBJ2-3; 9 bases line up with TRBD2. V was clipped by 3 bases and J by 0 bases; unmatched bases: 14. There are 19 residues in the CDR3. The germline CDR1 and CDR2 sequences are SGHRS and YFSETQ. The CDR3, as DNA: TGCGCCAGCAGCTCTTCCGGGACTAGCCTTAGATCAAGCACAGATACGCAGTATTTT. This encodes CASSSSGTSLRSSTDTQYF.

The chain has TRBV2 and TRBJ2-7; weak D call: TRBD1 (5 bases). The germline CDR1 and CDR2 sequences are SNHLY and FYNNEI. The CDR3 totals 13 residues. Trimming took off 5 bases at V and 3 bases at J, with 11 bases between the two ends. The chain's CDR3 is CASSWGRVYEQYF. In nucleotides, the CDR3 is TGTGCCAGCAGTTGGGGCAGGGTCTACGAGCAGTACTTC.

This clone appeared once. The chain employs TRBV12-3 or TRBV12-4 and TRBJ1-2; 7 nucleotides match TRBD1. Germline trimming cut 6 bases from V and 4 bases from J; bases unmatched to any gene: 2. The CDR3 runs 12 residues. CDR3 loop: CASSGQAYGYTF. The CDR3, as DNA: TGTGCCAGCAGCGGACAGGCCTATGGCTACACCTTC.

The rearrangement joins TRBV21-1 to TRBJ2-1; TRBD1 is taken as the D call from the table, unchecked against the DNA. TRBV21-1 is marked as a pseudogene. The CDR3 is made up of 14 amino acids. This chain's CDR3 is CASRGGSSYNEQFF. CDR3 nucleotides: TGTGCCAGCAGAGGGGGAAGCTCCTACAATGAGCAGTTCTTC.

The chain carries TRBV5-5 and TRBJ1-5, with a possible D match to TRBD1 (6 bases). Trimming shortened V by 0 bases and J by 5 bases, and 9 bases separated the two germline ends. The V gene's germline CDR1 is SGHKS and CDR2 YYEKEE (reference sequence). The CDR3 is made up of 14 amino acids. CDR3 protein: CASSLEGGDQPQHF. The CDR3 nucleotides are TGTGCCAGCAGCTTGGAAGGGGGAGATCAGCCCCAGCATTTT.

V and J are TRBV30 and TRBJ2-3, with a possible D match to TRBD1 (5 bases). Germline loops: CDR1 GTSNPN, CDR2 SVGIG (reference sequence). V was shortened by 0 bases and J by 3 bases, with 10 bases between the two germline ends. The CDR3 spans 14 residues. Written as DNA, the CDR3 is TGTGCCTGGAGTGTCCAGGGTCAGACAGATACGCAGTATTTT. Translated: CAWSVQGQTDTQYF.

The CDR3 region is CASSNDRDRGHTEAFF. CDR3 nucleotide sequence: TGTGCCAGCAGCAATGATAGGGACAGGGGACACACTGAAGCTTTCTTT. The rearrangement links TRBV21-1 to TRBJ1-1; TRBD1, the D gene given by the table, was not confirmed from the DNA. TRBV21-1 has pseudogene status. The CDR3 length is 16 residues.

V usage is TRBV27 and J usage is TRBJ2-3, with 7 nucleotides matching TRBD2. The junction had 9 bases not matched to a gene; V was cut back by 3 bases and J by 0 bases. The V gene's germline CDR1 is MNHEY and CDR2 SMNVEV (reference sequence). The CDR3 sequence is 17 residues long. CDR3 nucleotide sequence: TGTGCCAGCAGTTTCCGCGGGCTAGCGGATAGCACAGATACGCAGTATTTT. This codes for CASSFRGLADSTDTQYF.

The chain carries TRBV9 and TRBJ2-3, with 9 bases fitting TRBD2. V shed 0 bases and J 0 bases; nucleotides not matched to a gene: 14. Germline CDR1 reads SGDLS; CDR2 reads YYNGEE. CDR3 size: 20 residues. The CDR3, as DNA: TGTGCCAGCAGCGTAGACCCTCACAAGACTAGCGGACCAAGCACAGATACGCAGTATTTT. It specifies CASSVDPHKTSGPSTDTQYF.

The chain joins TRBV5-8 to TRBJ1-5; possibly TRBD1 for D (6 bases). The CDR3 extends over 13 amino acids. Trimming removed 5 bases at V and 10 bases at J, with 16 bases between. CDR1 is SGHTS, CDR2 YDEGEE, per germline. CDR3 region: CASRATTGYPQHF. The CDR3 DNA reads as TGTGCCAGCAGAGCTACTACAGGGTATCCCCAGCATTTT.

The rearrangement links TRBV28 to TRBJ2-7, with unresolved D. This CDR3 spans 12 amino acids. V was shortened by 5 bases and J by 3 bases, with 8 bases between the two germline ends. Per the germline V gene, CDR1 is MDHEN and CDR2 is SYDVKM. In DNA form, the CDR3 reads TGTGCCAGCAGTCCTTACTACTACGAGCAGTACTTC. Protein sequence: CASSPYYYEQYF.

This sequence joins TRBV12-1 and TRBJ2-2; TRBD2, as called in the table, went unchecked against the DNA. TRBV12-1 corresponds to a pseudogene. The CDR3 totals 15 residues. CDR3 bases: TGTGCCAGCAGCTTTGGGGGAGTGAACACCGGGGAGCTGTTTTTT. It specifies CASSFGGVNTGELFF.

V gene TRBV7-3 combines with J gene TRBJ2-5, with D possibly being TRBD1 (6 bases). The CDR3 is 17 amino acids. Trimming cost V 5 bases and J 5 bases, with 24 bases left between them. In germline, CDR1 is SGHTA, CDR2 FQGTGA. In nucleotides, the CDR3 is TGTGCCAGCAGCCCGCTACCATCACAGGGTGGTAGGGAGACCCAGTACTTC. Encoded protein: CASSPLPSQGGRETQYF. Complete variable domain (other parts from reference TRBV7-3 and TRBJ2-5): GAGVSQTPSNKVTEKGKYVELRCDPISGHTALYWYRQSLGQGPEFLIYFQGTGAADDSGLPNDRFFAVRPEGSVSTLKIQRTERGDSAVYLCASSPLPSQGGRETQYFGPGTRLLVL.

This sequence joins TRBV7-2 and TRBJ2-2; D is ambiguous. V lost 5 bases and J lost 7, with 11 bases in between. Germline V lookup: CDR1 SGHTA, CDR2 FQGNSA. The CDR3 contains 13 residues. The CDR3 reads CASSPLRSGELFF. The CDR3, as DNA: TGTGCCAGCAGCCCTCTGAGGAGCGGGGAGCTGTTTTTT.

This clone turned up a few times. CDR3 bases: TGTGCCAGCAAATCTACAGGGTACGGGGTCGGGGTCAATCAGCCCCAGCATTTT. It yields the protein CASKSTGYGVGVNQPQHF. The V and J genes are TRBV27 and TRBJ1-5, with a weak D call TRBD1 (6 bases). The V and J ends lost 7 bases and 3 bases respectively, with 25 bases between them. The CDR3 has 18 amino acids. The germline V gene has CDR1 MNHEY and CDR2 SMNVEV (reference sequence).

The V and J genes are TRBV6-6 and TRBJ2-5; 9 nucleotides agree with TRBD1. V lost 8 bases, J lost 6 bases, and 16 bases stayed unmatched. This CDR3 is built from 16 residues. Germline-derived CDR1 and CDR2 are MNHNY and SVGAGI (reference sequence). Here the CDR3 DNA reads TGTGCCAGCGGCTCGGGGGAACAGGGGGCTGGGAAGACCCAGTACTTC. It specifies CASGSGEQGAGKTQYF.

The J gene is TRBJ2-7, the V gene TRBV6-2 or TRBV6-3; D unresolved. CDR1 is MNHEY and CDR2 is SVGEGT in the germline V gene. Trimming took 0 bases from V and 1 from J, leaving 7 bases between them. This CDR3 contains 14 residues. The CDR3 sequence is CASSYSTPSYEQYF. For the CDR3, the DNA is TGTGCCAGCAGTTACTCGACTCCTTCCTACGAGCAGTACTTC.

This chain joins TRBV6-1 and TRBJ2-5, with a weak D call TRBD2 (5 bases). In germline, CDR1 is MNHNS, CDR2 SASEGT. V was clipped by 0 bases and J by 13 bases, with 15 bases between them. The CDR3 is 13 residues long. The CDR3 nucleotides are TGTGCCAGCAGTGAAGCAGGGCTAGCTAGGAGGTACTTC. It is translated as CASSEAGLARRYF.

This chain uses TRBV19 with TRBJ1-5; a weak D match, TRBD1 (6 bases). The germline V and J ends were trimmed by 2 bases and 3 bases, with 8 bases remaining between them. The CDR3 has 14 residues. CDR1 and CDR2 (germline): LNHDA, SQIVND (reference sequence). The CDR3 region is CASSIHRDNQPQHF. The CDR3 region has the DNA TGTGCCAGTAGTATACACAGGGACAATCAGCCCCAGCATTTT.

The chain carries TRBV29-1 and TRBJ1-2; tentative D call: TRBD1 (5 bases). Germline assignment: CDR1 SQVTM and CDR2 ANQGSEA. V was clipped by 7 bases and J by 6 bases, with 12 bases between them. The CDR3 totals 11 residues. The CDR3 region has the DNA TGCAGCGCCCTCTGGGGGGATGGCTACACCTTC. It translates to CSALWGDGYTF.

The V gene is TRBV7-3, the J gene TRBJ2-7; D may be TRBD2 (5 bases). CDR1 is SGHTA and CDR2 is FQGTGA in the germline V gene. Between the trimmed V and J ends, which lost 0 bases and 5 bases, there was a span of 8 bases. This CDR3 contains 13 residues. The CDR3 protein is CASSLTGNNEQYF. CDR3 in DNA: TGTGCCAGCAGCTTAACCGGGAATAACGAGCAGTACTTC.

CDR3 protein: CASSLFRQGLSGEQYF. The CDR3 region has the DNA TGTGCCAGCAGTTTATTTCGACAGGGACTTTCAGGGGAGCAGTACTTC. The V gene is TRBV27, the J gene TRBJ2-7; D perhaps matches TRBD1 (7 bases). V was pared by 1 base and J by 7 bases, with 20 bases between. The CDR3 consists of 16 residues. Germline loops: CDR1 MNHEY, CDR2 SMNVEV (reference sequence).

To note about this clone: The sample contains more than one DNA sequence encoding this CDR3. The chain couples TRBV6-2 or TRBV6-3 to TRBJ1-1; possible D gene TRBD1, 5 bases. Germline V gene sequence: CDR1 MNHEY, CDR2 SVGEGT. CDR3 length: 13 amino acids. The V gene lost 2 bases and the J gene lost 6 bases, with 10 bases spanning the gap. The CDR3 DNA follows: TGTGCCAGCAGTTACGGGGCCGCTGCTGAAGCTTTCTTT. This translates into CASSYGAAAEAFF.

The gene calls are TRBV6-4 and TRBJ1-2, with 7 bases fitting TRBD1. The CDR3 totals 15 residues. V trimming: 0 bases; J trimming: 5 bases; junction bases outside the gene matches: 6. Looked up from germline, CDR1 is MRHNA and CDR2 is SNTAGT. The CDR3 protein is CASSDSPDRSYGYTF. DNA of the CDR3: TGTGCCAGCAGTGACTCACCGGACAGGTCGTATGGCTACACCTTC.

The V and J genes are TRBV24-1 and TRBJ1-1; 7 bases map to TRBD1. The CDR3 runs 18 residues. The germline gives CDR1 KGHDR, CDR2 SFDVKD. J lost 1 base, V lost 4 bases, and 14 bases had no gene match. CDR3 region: CATSDLLRDRAKNTEAFF. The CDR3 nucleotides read TGTGCCACCAGTGACCTACTCAGGGACAGAGCGAAGAACACTGAAGCTTTCTTT.